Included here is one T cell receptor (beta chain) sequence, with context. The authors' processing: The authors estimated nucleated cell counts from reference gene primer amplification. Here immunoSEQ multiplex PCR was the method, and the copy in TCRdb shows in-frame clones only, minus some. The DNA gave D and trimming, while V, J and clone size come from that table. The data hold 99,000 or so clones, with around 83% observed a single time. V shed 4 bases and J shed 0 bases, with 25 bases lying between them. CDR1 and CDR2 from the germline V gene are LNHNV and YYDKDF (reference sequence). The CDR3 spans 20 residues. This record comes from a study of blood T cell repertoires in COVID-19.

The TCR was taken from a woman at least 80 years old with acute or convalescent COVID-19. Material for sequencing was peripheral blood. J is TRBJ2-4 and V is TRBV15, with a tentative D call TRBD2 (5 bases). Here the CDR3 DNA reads TGTGCCACCAGCATATTCGACGGGAAGGTACTAGGGATAGCCAAAAACATTCAGTACTTC. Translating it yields CATSIFDGKVLGIAKNIQYF.